The clone carrying this T cell receptor (beta chain) was detected only once. Its matching antigen is unknown. The data derive from a study of OX40 agonist ivuxolimab in advanced cancers. As for the study in general: Clinicians treated patients with ivuxolimab, an agonistic anti-OX40 (CD134) antibody. Enrollees could have had prior anti-PD-1, anti-PD-L1 or anti-CTLA-4 therapy, which under 50% had received. Participants averaged about 66 years of age (range about 23 to 79) and were about 85% male.

Study-wide results and caveats: Dosing at 0.1 to 3.0 mg/kg was accompanied by clonal expansion of CD4+ and CD8+ blood T cells by week 6.

The CDR3 runs 16 residues. Germline loops: CDR1 SGHRS, CDR2 YFSETQ. The V gene lost 4 bases and the J gene lost 1 base, with 17 bases spanning the gap. Some clones are missing from TCRdb's copy, which holds only in-frame ones; the method was immunoSEQ multiplex PCR. The data hold roughly 13,000 clones, with just under 90% observed a single time. The specimen comprised CD4+ or CD8+ T cells sorted from blood, sampled in a trial of the OX40 agonist ivuxolimab. V usage is TRBV5-1 and J usage is TRBJ1-1; D is undetermined. The clonotype was recovered from an adult with an advanced solid tumor such as melanoma, head and neck, liver or kidney cancer. CDR3 sequence (DNA): TGCGCCAGCAGCCCCGGACGCTCGGTGGGGAACACTGAAGCTTTCTTT. It yields the protein CASSPGRSVGNTEAFF.